The 8 T cell receptor beta chains reported below all come from one sample, sequenced in a study of blood T cell repertoires in COVID-19. The method was immunoSEQ multiplex PCR; TCRdb's version includes in-frame clones alone and lacks a portion of them. This table has some 150,000 clones, 75% to 90% appearing once. The sample consisted of peripheral blood. The receptor source for this set is a middle-aged woman with acute or convalescent COVID-19.

This clone occurred a few times. The J gene is TRBJ2-7, the V gene TRBV24-1; D may be TRBD1 (5 bases). Germline CDR1 is KGHDR and CDR2 is SFDVKD. CDR3 size: 14 residues. The V end lost 9 bases, the J end lost 0 bases, and 14 bases lay between the germline ends. This CDR3 is CATADRMSSYEQYF. The DNA of the CDR3 is TGTGCCACCGCCGACAGAATGAGCTCCTACGAGCAGTACTTC.

This clone has just one count. This chain connects TRBV12-2 to TRBJ1-1; the table assigns TRBD1, which was not confirmed against the DNA. TRBV12-2 is noted as a pseudogene. There are 17 residues in the CDR3. CDR3 bases: TGTGCAAGTCGCTTAGATTCTACGGCAGGGTGTGACACTGAAGCTTTCTTT. It specifies CASRLDSTAGCDTEAFF.

This clone was found once. The genes are TRBV10-1 and TRBJ2-1; 10 bases match TRBD1. Germline-derived CDR1 and CDR2 are WNHNN and SYGVQD (reference sequence). The trim removed 9 bases at V and 5 bases at J, leaving 7 bases unmatched. The CDR3 totals 14 residues. The CDR3 DNA reads as TGCGCCAGTATTGACAGGGGGCCTAACAATGAGCAGTTCTTC. Protein sequence: CASIDRGPNNEQFF.

This sequence joins TRBV7-6 and TRBJ2-7, with TRBD2 matching 10 bases. The CDR3 sequence is 12 residues long. V was clipped by 5 bases and J by 6 bases; unmatched bases: 1. Per germline, CDR1 SGHVS and CDR2 FNYEAQ. Here the CDR3 DNA reads TGTGCCAGCAGCAGACTAGCGGGCGAGCAGTACTTC. The encoded protein is CASSRLAGEQYF.

V gene TRBV6-2 or TRBV6-3 combines with J gene TRBJ1-6; D not resolved. Trimming shortened V by 5 bases and J by 7 bases, and 12 bases separated the two germline ends. Per the germline V gene, CDR1 is MNHEY and CDR2 is SVGEGT. CDR3 length equals 14 residues. The CDR3 sequence is CASSTGNTNSPLHF. The CDR3 nucleotides are TGTGCCAGCAGTACCGGGAACACGAATTCACCCCTCCACTTT.

The chain combines TRBV15 with TRBJ2-1, with 9 bases identical to TRBD1. V shed 3 bases, J shed 4 bases, and the junction held 10 bases outside the gene matches. Germline lookup yields CDR1 LNHNV and CDR2 YYDKDF (reference sequence). The CDR3 contains 17 residues. The chain's CDR3 is CATSSLPWDRVYNEQFF. The CDR3 bases are TGTGCCACCAGCAGCCTACCATGGGACAGGGTATACAATGAGCAGTTCTTC.

The rearrangement uses TRBV10-1 and TRBJ2-3; TRBD2 aligns across 10 bases. Germline V lookup: CDR1 WNHNN, CDR2 SYGVQD (reference sequence). J was trimmed by 4 bases and V by 4 bases; bases with no gene match: 5. The CDR3 runs to 15 residues. The CDR3: CASSGFSGGPDTQYF. For the CDR3, the DNA is TGCGCCAGCAGTGGTTTTAGCGGGGGGCCAGATACGCAGTATTTT.

On this clone: Other DNA sequences in this specimen translate into the identical CDR3. In DNA form, the CDR3 reads TGTGCCAGCTCACCCGGGACAGGGGATAATTCACCCCTCCACTTT. It codes for CASSPGTGDNSPLHF. V and J are TRBV18 and TRBJ1-6; TRBD1 matches 10 bases. The ends lost 3 bases at V and 5 bases at J; junction bases unmatched: 1. Germline lookup yields CDR1 KGHSH and CDR2 LQKENI. The CDR3 has 15 residues.